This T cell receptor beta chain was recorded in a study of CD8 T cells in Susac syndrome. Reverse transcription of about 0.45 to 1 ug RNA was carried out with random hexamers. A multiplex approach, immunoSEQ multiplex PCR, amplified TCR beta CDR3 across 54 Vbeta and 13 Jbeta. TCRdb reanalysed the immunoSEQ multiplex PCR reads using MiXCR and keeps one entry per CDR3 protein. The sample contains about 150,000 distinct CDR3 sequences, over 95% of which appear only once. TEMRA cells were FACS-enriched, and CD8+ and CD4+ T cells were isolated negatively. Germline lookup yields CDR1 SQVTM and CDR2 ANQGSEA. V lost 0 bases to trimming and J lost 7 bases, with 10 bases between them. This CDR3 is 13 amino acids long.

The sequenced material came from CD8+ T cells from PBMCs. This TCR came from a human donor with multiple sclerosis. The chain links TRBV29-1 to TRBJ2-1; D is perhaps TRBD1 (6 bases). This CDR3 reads CSVEDPTGNEQFF. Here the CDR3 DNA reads TGCAGCGTTGAAGACCCTACAGGGAATGAGCAGTTCTTC.